This entry lists 11 T cell receptor beta chains sequenced from one sample in a study of T-cell memory formation after mild COVID-19 (dated by TCRdb to the early 2020s). Library construction relied on 5' RACE. TCRdb shows the sequencer as Illumina NovaSeq 6000. Starting from the raw public reads, TCRdb applied fastp trimming at Q25, assembled clones with MiXCR and retained in-frame beta chains. Rows merge per CDR3 protein into single entries with the most common DNA and genes. The sample data list approximately 390,000 distinct CDR3 sequences, and roughly 15% of these were observed just once. The top ten clonotypes cover about 22% of the sample. Sequencing used PBMCs or a T cell subset sorted from them (not recorded which). The receptors derive from a man between 18 and 29 years old who had mild COVID-19 (a few samples of this study predate the infection). The sample titles of this study are shuffled in the database, so cell type and time point are left out; the donor was told from shared clones.

This clonotype was detected ten times or more. J is TRBJ2-2 and V is TRBV5-1; D ambiguous. The CDR3 covers 15 residues. The V gene's germline CDR1 is SGHRS and CDR2 YFSETQ. V was pared by 7 bases and J by 0 bases, with 13 bases between. CDR3 DNA: TGCGCCAGCCACATGTCCGGAACGAACACCGGGGAGCTGTTTTTT. It is translated as CASHMSGTNTGELFF.

This clonotype occurred many times. The chain combines TRBV12-3 or TRBV12-4 with TRBJ2-7; D may be TRBD1 or TRBD2 (5 bases each). The V end lost 5 bases, the J end lost 2 bases, and 13 bases lay between the germline ends. This CDR3 is 14 amino acids long. The CDR3 here is CASSLGDATYEQYF. The CDR3 coding sequence is TGTGCCAGCAGTCTGGGGGACGCCACCTACGAGCAGTACTTC.

This clonotype was seen a few times. The chain employs TRBV5-1 and TRBJ1-4; D perhaps matches TRBD1 (6 bases). V was trimmed by 0 bases and J by 7 bases, leaving 10 bases between them. Germline lookup yields CDR1 SGHRS and CDR2 YFSETQ. The CDR3 contains 14 residues. DNA for the CDR3: TGCGCCAGCAGCTTGGGAGGGGGTGCTGAAAAACTGTTTTTT. It is translated as CASSLGGGAEKLFF. The full variable domain, its missing parts supplied by reference TRBV5-1 and TRBJ1-4, is KAGVTQTPRYLIKTRGQQVTLSCSPISGHRSVSWYQQTPGQGLQFLFEYFSETQRNKGNFPGRFSGRQFSNSRSEMNVSTLELGDSALYLCASSLGGGAEKLFFGSGTQLSVL.

The chain is built from TRBV7-9 and TRBJ1-3; no firm D call. This CDR3 has 15 amino acids. Deletions cut 2 bases from V and 0 bases from J, with 8 bases between. Germline-derived CDR1 and CDR2 are SEHNR and FQNEAQ (reference sequence). CDR3 sequence reads: CASSLSLTSGNTIYF. CDR3 DNA sequence: TGTGCCAGCAGCTTATCCCTCACCTCTGGAAACACCATATATTTT.

This clonotype was seen more than once but under ten times. The chain has TRBV6-2 or TRBV6-3 and TRBJ2-3; no definite D call. Germline V gives CDR1 MNHEY, CDR2 SVGEGT. Trimming took off 6 bases at V and 2 bases at J, with 9 bases between the two ends. This CDR3 is 13 amino acids long. The chain's CDR3 is CASSGRHTDTQYF. As DNA, the CDR3 is TGTGCCAGCAGCGGGCGACACACAGATACGCAGTATTTT.

V and J are TRBV5-1 and TRBJ2-7; 8 bases align to TRBD1. V lost 4 bases and J lost 3; bases outside the gene matches: 12. The CDR3 spans 16 residues. The germline CDR1 and CDR2 sequences are SGHRS and YFSETQ. CDR3 DNA: TGCGCCAGCAGCGACTATATTGGGACAGGAGACTACGAGCAGTACTTC. Translating gives CASSDYIGTGDYEQYF.

This clonotype was seen at least ten times. The rearrangement links TRBV6-2 or TRBV6-3 to TRBJ2-7; 12 bases agree with TRBD2. The CDR3 has 15 amino acids. Germline trimming cut 4 bases from V and 4 bases from J; bases unmatched to any gene: 5. Germline lookup yields CDR1 MNHEY and CDR2 SVGEGT. Here the CDR3 DNA reads TGTGCCAGCAGTTCCGGACTAGCGGGGCCTTACGAGCAGTACTTC. Its protein product is CASSSGLAGPYEQYF.

The CDR3 protein is CASRGKLARDTQYF. CDR3 in DNA: TGTGCCAGCAGGGGGAAACTAGCTCGGGATACGCAGTATTTT. The gene calls are TRBV12-3 or TRBV12-4 and TRBJ2-3; perhaps TRBD2 as D (6 bases). V dropped 6 bases and J dropped 6 bases, with 16 bases sitting between them. The CDR3 has 14 amino acids.

This clonotype was recorded many times. J is TRBJ2-3 and V is TRBV18; the D gene is possibly TRBD1 (6 bases). The germline V gene has CDR1 KGHSH and CDR2 LQKENI. This CDR3 contains 13 residues. V was pared by 3 bases and J by 4 bases, with 8 bases between. The CDR3 DNA is TGTGCCAGCTCACCCAGGGGAGCAGATACGCAGTATTTT. This codes for CASSPRGADTQYF.

This clonotype occurred many times. The chain uses TRBV29-1 and TRBJ2-1, with D perhaps matching TRBD2 (5 bases). The CDR3 loop spans 15 amino acids. V lost 7 bases and J lost 10, with 26 bases in between. Germline V gene sequence: CDR1 SQVTM, CDR2 ANQGSEA. The CDR3 here is CSGGSRLMDSSEQFF. The CDR3 bases are TGCAGCGGCGGGTCGAGGCTGATGGATAGTTCGGAGCAGTTCTTC.

This clonotype was seen a few times. The chain uses TRBV4-3 and TRBJ2-5; TRBD2 agrees at 9 bases. Germline CDR1 and CDR2: LGHNA and YSLEER. Trimming at V came to 3 bases and at J to 5 bases, leaving 10 bases not matched to a gene. CDR3 length: 16 residues. CDR3 sequence: CASSQLPPSGVETQYF. DNA of the CDR3: TGCGCCAGCAGCCAGCTTCCTCCTAGCGGGGTCGAGACCCAGTACTTC.